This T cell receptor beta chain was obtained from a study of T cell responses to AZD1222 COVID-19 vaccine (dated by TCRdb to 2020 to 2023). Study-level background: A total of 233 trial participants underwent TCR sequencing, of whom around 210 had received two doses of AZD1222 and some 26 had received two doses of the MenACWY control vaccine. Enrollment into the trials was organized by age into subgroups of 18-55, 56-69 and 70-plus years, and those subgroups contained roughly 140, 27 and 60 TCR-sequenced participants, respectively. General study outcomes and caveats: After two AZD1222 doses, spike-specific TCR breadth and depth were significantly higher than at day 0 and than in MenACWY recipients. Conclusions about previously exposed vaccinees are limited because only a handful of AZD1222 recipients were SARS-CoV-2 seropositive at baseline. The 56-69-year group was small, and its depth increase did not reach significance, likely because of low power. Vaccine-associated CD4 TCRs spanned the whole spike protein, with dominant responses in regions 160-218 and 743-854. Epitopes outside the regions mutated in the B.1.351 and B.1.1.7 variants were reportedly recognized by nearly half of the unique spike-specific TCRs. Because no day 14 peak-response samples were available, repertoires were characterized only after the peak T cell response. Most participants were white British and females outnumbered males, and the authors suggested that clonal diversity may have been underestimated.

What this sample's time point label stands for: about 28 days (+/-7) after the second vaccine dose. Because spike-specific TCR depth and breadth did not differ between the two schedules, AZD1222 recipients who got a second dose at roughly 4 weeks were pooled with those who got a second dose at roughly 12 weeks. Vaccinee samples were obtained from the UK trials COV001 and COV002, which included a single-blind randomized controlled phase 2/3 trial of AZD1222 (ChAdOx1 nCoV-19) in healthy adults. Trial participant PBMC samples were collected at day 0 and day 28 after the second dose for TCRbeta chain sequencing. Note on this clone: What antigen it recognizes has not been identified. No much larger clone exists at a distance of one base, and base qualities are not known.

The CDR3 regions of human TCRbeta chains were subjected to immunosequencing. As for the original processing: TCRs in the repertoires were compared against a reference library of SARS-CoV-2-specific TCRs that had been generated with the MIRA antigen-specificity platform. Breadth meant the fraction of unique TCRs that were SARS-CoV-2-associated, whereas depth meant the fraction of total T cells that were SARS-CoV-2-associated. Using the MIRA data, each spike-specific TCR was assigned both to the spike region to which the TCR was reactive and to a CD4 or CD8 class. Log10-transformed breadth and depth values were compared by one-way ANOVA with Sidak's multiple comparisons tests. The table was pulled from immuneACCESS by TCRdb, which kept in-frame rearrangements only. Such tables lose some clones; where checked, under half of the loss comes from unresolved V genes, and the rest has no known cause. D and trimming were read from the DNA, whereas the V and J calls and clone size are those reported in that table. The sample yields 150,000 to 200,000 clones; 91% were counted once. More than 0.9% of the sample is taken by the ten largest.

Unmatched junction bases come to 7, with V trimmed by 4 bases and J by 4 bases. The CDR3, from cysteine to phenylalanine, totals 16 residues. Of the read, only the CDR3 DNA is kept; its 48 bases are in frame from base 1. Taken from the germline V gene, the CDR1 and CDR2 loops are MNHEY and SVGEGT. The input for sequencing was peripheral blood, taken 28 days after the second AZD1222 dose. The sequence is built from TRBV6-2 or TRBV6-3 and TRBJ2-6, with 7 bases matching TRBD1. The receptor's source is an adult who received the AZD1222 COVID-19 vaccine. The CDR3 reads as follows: CASSSYRGAGANVLTF. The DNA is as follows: TGTGCCAGCAGTTCCTACAGGGGAGCGGGGGCCAACGTCCTGACTTTC.